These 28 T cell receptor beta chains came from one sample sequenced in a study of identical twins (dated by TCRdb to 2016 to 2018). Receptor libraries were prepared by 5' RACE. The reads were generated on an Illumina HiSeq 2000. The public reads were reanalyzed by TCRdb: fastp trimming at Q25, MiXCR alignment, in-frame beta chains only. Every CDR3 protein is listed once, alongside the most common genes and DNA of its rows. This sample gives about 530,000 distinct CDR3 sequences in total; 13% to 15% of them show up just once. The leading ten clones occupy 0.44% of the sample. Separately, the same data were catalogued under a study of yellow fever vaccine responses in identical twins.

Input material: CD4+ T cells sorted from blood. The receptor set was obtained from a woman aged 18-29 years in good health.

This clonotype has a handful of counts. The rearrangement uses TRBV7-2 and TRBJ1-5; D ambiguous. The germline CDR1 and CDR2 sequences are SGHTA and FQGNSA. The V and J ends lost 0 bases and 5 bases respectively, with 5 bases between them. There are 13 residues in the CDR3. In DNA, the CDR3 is TGTGCCAGCAGCTTAGCAGTCCATCAGCCCCAGCATTTT. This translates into CASSLAVHQPQHF.

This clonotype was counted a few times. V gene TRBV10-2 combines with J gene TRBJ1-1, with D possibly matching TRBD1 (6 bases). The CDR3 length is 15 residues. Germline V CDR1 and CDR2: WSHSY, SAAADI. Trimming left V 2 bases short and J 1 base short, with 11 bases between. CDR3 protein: CASSERTVPNTEAFF. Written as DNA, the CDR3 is TGCGCCAGCAGTGAGAGGACAGTCCCGAACACTGAAGCTTTCTTT.

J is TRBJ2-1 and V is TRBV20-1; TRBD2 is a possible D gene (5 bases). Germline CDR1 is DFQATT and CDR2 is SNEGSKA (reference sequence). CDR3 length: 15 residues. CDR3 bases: TGCAGCCAAGCGAACCCGGGATTAGCGTTTAATGAGCAGTTCTTC. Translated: CSQANPGLAFNEQFF.

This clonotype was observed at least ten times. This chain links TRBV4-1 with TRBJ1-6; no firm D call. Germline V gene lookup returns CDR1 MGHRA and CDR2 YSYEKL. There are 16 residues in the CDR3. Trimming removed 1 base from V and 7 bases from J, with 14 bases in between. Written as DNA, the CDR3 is TGCGCCAGCAGCCAAGGGCTCGCCCCGGGCAATTCACCCCTCCACTTT. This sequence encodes CASSQGLAPGNSPLHF.

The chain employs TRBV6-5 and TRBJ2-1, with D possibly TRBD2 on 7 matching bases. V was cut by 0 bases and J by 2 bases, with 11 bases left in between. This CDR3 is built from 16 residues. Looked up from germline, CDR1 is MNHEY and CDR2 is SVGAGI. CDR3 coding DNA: TGTGCCAGCAGTTACTCTTCGGGGGGCCCCTACAATGAGCAGTTCTTC. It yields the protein CASSYSSGGPYNEQFF.

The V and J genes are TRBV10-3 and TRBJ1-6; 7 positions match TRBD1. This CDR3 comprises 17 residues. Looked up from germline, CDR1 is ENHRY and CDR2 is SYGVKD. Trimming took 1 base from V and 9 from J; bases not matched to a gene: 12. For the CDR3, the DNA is TGTGCCATCAGTGAGTTAGGAGGGGGCGGACGAAGTTCACCCCTCCACTTT. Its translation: CAISELGGGGRSSPLHF.

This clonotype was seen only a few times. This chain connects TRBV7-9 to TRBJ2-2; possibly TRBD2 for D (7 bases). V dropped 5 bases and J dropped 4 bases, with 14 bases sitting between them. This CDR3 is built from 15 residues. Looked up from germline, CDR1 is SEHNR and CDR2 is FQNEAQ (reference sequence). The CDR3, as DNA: TGTGCCAGCAGCAAAGTTAGGGGGGGCACCGGGGAGCTGTTTTTT. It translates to CASSKVRGGTGELFF.

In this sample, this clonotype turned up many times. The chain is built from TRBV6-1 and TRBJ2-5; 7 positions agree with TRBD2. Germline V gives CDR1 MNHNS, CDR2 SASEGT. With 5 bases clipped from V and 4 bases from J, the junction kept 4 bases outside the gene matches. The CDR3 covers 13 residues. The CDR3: CASSKGGRETQYF. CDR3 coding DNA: TGTGCCAGCAGTAAGGGAGGGAGAGAGACCCAGTACTTC.

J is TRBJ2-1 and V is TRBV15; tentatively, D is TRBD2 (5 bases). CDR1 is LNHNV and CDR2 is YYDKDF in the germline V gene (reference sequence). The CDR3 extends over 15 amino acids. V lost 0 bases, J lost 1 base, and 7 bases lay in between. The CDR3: CATSRDVASYNEQFF. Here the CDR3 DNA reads TGTGCCACCAGCAGAGATGTAGCGTCCTACAATGAGCAGTTCTTC.

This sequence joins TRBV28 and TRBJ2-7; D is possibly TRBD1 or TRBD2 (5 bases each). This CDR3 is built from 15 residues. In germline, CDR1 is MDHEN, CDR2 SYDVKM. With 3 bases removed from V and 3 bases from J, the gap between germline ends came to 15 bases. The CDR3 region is CASSFGGIGFYEQYF. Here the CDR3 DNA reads TGTGCCAGCAGTTTTGGGGGAATTGGGTTCTACGAGCAGTACTTC.

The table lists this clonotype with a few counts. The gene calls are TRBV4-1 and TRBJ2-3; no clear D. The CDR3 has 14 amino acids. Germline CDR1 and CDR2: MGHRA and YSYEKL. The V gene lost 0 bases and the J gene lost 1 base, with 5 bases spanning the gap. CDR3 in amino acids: CASSQDPGTDTQYF. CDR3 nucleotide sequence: TGCGCCAGCAGCCAAGATCCGGGCACAGATACGCAGTATTTT.

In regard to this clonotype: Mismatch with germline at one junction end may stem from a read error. The CDR3 region has the DNA TGCGCCAGCAGCTCACTAGCGGCATCAGGTTACGCGCAGTACTTC. Encoded protein: CASSSLAASGYAQYF. The chain is built from TRBV5-1 and TRBJ2-7; 8 nucleotides line up with TRBD2. The CDR3 has 15 residues. Looked up from germline, CDR1 is SGHRS and CDR2 is YFSETQ.

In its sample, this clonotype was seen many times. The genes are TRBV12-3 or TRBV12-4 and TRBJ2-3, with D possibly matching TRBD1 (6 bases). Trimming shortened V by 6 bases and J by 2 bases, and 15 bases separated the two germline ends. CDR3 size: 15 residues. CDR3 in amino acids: CASRQQGALTDTQYF. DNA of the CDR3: TGTGCCAGCAGACAACAGGGTGCGCTCACAGATACGCAGTATTTT.

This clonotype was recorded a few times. CDR3 sequence (DNA): TGTGCCAGCAGTTATAGGACAGGGATAAGGAATGAGCAGTTCTTC. It codes for CASSYRTGIRNEQFF. The genes are TRBV6-5 and TRBJ2-1, with 8 nucleotides matching TRBD1. Trimming cost V 3 bases and J 7 bases; bases outside gene matches: 8. The CDR3 consists of 15 residues. Germline values: CDR1 MNHEY, CDR2 SVGAGI.

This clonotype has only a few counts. The CDR3 loop is CASSLRQGNYNEQFF. The CDR3 nucleotides are TGTGCCAGCAGCTTGAGGCAGGGGAACTACAATGAGCAGTTCTTC. J is TRBJ2-1 and V is TRBV3-1, with a tentative D call TRBD1 (6 bases). The CDR3 is 15 amino acids. Germline V gene sequence: CDR1 LGHDT, CDR2 YNNKEL (reference sequence). Trimming shortened V by 5 bases and J by 3 bases, and 14 bases separated the two germline ends.

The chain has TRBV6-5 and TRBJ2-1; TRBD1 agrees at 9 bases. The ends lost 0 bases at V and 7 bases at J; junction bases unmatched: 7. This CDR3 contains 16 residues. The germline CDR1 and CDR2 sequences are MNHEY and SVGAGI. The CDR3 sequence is CASSYSWTGVQNEQFF. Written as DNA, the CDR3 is TGTGCCAGCAGTTACTCATGGACAGGGGTACAAAATGAGCAGTTCTTC.

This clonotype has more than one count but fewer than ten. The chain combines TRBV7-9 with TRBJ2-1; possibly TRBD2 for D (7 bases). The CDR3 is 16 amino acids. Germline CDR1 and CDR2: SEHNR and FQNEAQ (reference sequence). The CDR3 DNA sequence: TGTGCTTTAGGGGGAGGGCGGAGCATCGTCTACAATGAGCAGTTCTTC. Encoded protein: CALGGGRSIVYNEQFF. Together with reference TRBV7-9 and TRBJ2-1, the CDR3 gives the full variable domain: DTGVSQNPRHKITKRGQNVTFRCDPISEHNRLYWYRQTLGQGPEFLTYFQNEAQLEKSRLLSDRFSAERPKGSFSTLEIQRTEQGDSAMYLCALGGGRSIVYNEQFFGPGTRLTVL.

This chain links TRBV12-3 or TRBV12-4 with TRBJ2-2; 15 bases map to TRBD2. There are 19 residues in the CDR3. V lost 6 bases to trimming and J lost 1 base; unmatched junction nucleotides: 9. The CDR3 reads CASSGSGGLAGGNTGELFF. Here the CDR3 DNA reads TGTGCCAGCAGCGGATCAGGGGGACTAGCGGGAGGGAACACCGGGGAGCTGTTTTTT.

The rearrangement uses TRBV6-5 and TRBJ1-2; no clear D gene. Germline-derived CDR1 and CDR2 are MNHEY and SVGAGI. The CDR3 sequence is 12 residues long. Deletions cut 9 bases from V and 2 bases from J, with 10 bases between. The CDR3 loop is CASFQTNYGYTF. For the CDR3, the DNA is TGTGCCAGTTTTCAGACCAACTATGGCTACACCTTC.

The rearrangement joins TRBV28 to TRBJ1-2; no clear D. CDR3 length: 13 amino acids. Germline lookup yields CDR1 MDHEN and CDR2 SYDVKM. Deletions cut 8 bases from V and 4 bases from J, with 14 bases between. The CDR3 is CASSAGASYGYTF. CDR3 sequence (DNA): TGTGCCAGCTCGGCGGGTGCTAGCTATGGCTACACCTTC.

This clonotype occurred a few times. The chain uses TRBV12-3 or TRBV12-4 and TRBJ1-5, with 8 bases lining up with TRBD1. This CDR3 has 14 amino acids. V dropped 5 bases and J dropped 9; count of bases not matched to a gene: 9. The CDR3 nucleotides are TGTGCCAGCAGTCCCTCGACAGGGGTAAGGCCCCAGCATTTT. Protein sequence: CASSPSTGVRPQHF.

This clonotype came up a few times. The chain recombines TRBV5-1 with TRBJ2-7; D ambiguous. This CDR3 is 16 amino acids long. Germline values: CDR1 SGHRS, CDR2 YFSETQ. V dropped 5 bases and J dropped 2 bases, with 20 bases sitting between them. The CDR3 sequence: CASRNSTPSQAYEQYV. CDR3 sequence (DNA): TGCGCCAGCAGGAACTCTACGCCAAGCCAAGCCTACGAGCAGTACGTC.

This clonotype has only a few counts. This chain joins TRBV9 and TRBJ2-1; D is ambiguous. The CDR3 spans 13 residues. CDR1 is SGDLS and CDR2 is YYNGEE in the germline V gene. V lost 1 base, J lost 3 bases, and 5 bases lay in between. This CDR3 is CASSVKDYNEQFF. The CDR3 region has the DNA TGTGCCAGCAGCGTAAAAGACTACAATGAGCAGTTCTTC.

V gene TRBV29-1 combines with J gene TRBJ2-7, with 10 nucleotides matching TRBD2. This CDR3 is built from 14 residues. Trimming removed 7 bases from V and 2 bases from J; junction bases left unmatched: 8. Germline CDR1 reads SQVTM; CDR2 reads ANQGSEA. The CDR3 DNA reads TGCAGCGCACGGACTAGCGGAGCACCCTACGAGCAGTACTTC. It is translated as CSARTSGAPYEQYF.

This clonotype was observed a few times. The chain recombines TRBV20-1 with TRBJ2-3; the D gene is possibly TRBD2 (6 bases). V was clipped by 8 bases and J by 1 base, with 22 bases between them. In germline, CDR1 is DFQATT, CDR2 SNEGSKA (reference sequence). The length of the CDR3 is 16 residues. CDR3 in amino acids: CSFPLRLGDGTDTQYF. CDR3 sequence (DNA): TGCAGTTTCCCCTTAAGACTAGGGGACGGCACAGATACGCAGTATTTT.

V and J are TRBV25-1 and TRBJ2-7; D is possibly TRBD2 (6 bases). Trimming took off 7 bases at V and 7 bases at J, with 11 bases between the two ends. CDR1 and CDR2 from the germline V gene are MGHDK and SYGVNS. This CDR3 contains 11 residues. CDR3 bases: TGTGCCAGCAACGGGGGTTGGGAGCAGTACTTC. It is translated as CASNGGWEQYF.

This CDR3 reads CSARVRTGLSNQPQHF. Here the CDR3 DNA reads TGCAGTGCTAGAGTTAGGACAGGGCTGAGCAATCAGCCCCAGCATTTT. This rearrangement joins TRBV20-1 to TRBJ1-5; 8 nucleotides match TRBD1. Germline trimming cut 1 base from V and 1 base from J; bases unmatched to any gene: 6. The germline CDR1 and CDR2 sequences are DFQATT and SNEGSKA (reference sequence). The CDR3 is 16 amino acids.

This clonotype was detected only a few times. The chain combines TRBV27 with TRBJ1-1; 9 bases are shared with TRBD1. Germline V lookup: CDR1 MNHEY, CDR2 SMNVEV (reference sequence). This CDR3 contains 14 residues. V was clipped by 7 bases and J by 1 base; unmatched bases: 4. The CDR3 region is CASKRQGENTEAFF. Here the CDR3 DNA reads TGTGCCAGCAAGAGACAGGGGGAGAACACTGAAGCTTTCTTT.